This T cell receptor (beta chain) is from a study of molecular identifiers for immune sequencing clone quantification. Study at large: Across replicate runs, RNA obtained from approximately 22,000 or 94,000 naive CD8 cells was divided into five, with four undergoing sequencing. Study-wide results and caveats: Among 930,000 or so naive cells, as was reported, spiked Jurkat TCR RNA from one cell was detectable.

The J segment lost 12 bases and the V segment lost 10 bases, leaving 8 bases of the junction unmatched. Germline assignment: CDR1 ENHRY and CDR2 SYGVKD. CDR3 size: 11 residues. MiXCR was run by TCRdb on the PCR reads, yielding one entry per CDR3 protein. The sample consists of some 320,000 distinct CDR3 sequences, about 22% of them appearing once. This clonotype was detected only a few times. What it binds is not known. The naive CD8 libraries originated from between roughly 18,000 and 1,000,000 sorted cells and drew on 10%, 30% or 50% RNA. The sequenced sample was naive CD8+ T cells from blood, with Jurkat cell RNA spiked in. The subset denotes: FACS-sorted CD8+CD4-CCR7+CD45RA+ naive T cells. The origin of this receptor is a human donor in good health. Some libraries in this study had Jurkat cell RNA spiked in. The rearrangement uses TRBV10-3 and TRBJ2-3, with 9 positions matching TRBD1. In DNA form, the CDR3 reads TGTGCCACTGCTTGGGACAGGGATCAGTATTTT. Protein product: CATAWDRDQYF.